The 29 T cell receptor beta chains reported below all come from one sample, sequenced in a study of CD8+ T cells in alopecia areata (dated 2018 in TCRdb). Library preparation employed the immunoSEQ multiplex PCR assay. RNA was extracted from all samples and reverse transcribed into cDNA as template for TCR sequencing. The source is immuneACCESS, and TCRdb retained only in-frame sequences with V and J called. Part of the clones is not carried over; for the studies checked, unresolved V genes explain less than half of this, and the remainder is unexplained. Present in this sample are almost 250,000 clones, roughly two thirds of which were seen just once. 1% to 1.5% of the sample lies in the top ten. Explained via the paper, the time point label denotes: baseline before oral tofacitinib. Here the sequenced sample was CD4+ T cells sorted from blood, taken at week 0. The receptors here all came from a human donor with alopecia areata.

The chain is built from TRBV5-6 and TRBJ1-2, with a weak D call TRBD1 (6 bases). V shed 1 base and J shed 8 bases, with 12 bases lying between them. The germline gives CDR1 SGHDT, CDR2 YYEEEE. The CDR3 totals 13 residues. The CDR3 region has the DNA TGTGCCAGCAGCTTGCGACAGGTAACCGGCTACACCTTC. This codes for CASSLRQVTGYTF.

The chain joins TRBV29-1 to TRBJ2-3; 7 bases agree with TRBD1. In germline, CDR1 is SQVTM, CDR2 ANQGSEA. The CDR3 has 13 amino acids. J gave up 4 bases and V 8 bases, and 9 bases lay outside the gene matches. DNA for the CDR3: TGCAGCTCTCGAGGGCAGGGGGCAGATACGCAGTATTTT. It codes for CSSRGQGADTQYF.

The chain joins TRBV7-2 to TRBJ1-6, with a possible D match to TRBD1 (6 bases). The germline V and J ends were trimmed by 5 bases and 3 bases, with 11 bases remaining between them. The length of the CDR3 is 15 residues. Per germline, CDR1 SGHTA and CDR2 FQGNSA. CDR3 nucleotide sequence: TGTGCCAGCAGCGCCACAGGGAACTATAATTCACCCCTCCACTTT. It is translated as CASSATGNYNSPLHF.

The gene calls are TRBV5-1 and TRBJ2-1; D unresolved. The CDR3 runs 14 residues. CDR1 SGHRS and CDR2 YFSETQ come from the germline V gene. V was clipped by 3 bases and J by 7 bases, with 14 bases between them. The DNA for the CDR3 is TGCGCCAGCAGCTCCGATACGCCCGTGAATGAGCAGTTCTTC. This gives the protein CASSSDTPVNEQFF.

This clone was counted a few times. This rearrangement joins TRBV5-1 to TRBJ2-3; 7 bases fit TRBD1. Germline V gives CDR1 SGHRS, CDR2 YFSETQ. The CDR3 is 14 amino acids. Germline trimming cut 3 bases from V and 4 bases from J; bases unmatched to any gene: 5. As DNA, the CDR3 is TGCGCCAGCAGCTGGGCGCAGGGGGCAGATACGCAGTATTTT. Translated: CASSWAQGADTQYF.

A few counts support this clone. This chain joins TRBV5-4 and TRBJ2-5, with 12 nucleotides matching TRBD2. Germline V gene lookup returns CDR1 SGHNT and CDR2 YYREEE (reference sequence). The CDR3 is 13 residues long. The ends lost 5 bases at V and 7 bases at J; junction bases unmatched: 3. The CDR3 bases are TGTGCCAGCAGACCGACTAGCGGGGGGACCCAGTACTTC. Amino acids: CASRPTSGGTQYF.

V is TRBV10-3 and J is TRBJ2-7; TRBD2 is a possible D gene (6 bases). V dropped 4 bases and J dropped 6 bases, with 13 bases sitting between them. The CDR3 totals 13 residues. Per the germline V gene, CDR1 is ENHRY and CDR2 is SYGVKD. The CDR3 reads CAISVGEEREQYF. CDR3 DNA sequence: TGTGCCATCAGTGTGGGGGAGGAGCGCGAGCAGTACTTC.

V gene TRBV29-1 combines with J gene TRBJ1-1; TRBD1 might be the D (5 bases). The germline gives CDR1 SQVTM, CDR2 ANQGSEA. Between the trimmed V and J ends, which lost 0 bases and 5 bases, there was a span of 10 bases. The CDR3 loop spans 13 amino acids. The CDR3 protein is CSVEDKGETEAFF. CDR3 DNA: TGCAGCGTTGAAGATAAAGGGGAAACTGAAGCTTTCTTT. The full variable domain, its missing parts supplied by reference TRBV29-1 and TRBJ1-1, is SAVISQKPSRDICQRGTSLTIQCQVDSQVTMMFWYRQQPGQSLTLIATANQGSEATYESGFVIDKFPISRPNLTFSTLTVSNMSPEDSSIYLCSVEDKGETEAFFGQGTRLTVV.

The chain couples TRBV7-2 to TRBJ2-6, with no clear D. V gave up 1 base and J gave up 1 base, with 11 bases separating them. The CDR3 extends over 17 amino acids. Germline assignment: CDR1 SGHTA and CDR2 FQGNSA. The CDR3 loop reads CASSLDSRKSGANVLTF. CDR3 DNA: TGTGCCAGCAGCTTAGACTCCAGGAAATCTGGGGCCAACGTCCTGACTTTC.

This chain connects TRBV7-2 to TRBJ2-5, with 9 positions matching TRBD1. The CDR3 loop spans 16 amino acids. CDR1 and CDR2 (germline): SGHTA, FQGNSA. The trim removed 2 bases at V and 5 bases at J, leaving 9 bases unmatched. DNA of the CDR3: TGTGCCAGCAGCTTACTGGGACAGGGAGGTTCGGAGACCCAGTACTTC. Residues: CASSLLGQGGSETQYF. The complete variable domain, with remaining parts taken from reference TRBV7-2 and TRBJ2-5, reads GAGVSQSPSNKVTEKGKDVELRCDPISGHTALYWYRQSLGQGLEFLIYFQGNSAPDKSGLPSDRFSAERTGGSVSTLTIQRTQQEDSAVYLCASSLLGQGGSETQYFGPGTRLLVL.

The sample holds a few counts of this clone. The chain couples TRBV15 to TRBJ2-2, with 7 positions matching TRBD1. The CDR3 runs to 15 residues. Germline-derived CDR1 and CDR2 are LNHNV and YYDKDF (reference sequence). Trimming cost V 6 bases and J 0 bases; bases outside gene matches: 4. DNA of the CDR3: TGTGCCACCAGGATGGGACAGCCGAACACCGGGGAGCTGTTTTTT. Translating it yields CATRMGQPNTGELFF.

CDR3 region: CASSEDRQTYEQYF. Written as DNA, the CDR3 is TGTGCCAGCAGTGAGGACAGGCAAACCTACGAGCAGTACTTC. V gene TRBV2 combines with J gene TRBJ2-7, with 7 bases lining up with TRBD1. V gave up 3 bases and J gave up 2 bases; unmatched junction bases: 4. Germline CDR1 SNHLY, CDR2 FYNNEI. The length of the CDR3 is 14 residues.

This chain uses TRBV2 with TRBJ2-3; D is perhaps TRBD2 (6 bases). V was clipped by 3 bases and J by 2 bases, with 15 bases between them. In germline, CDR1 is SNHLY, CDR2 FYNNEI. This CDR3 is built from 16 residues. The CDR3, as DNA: TGTGCCAGCAGTGAGGAGGGAACCATTGCCACAGATACGCAGTATTTT. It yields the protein CASSEEGTIATDTQYF.

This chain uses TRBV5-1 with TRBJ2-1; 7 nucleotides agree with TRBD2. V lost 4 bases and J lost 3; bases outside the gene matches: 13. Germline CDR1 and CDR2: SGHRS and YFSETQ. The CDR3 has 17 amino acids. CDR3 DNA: TGCGCCAGCAGCCCGCGGACTAGTAGGACTTACTACAATGAGCAGTTCTTC. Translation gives CASSPRTSRTYYNEQFF.

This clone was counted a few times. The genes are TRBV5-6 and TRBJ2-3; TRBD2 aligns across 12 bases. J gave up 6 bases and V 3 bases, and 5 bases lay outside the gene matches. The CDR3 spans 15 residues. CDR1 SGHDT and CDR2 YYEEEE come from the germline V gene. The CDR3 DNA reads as TGTGCCAGCAGCTCCTTGACTAGCGGGGGCGATACGCAGTATTTT. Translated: CASSSLTSGGDTQYF.

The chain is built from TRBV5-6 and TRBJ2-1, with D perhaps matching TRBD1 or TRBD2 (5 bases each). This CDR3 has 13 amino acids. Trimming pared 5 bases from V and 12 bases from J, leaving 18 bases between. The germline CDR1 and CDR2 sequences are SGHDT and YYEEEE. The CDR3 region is CASSAGTLVGQFF. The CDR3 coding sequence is TGTGCCAGCAGTGCCGGGACCCTGGTAGGGCAGTTCTTC.

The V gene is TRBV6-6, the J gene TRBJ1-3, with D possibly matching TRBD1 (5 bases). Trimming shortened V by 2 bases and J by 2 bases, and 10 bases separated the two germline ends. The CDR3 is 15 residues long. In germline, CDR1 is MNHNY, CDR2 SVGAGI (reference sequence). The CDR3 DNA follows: TGTGCCAGCAGTTACCCGCAGGGCGCTGGAAACACCATATATTTT. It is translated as CASSYPQGAGNTIYF.

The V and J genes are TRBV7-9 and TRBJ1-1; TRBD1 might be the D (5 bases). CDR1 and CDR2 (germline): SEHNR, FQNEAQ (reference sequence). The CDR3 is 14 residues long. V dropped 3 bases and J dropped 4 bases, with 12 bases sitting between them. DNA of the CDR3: TGTGCCAGCAGCTTCGGCAGGGTCAGCACTGAAGCTTTCTTT. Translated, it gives CASSFGRVSTEAFF.

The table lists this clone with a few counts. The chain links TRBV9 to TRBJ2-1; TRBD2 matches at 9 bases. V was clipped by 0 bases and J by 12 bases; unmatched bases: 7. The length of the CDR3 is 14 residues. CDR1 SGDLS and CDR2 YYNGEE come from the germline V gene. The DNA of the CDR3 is TGTGCCAGCAGCGTAGGTCTCCGAGCGGGGGGGCAGTTCTTC. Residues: CASSVGLRAGGQFF.

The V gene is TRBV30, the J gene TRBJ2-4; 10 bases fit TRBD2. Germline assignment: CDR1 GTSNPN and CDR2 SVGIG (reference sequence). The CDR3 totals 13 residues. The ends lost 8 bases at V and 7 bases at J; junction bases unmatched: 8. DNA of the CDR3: TGTGCCCTTAAGCGGGGGGGCCGCAACATTCAGTACTTC. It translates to CALKRGGRNIQYF.

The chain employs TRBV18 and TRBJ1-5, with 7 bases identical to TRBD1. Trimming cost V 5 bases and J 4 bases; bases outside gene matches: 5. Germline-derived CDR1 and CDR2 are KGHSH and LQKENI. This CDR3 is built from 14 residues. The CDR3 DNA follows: TGTGCCAGCTCAGGAGGGGACAGTAATCAGCCCCAGCATTTT. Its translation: CASSGGDSNQPQHF.

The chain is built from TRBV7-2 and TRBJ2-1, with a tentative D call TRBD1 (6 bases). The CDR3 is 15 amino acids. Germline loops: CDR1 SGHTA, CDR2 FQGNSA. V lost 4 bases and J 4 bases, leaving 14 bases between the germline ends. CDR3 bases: TGTGCCAGCAGCTCCCCAGGGGCGGTATACAATGAGCAGTTCTTC. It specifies CASSSPGAVYNEQFF.

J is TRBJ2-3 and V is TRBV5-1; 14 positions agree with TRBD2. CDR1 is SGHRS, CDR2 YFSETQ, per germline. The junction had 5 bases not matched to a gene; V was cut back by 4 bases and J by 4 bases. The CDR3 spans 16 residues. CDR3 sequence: CASSPGLAGGPDTQYF. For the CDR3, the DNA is TGCGCCAGCAGCCCAGGACTAGCGGGGGGTCCAGATACGCAGTATTTT.

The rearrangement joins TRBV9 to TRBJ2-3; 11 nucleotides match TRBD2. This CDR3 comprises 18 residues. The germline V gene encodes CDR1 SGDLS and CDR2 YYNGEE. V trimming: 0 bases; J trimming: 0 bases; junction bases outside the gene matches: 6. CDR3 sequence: CASSVGTSGFTSTDTQYF. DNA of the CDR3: TGTGCCAGCAGCGTAGGGACTAGCGGGTTTACTAGCACAGATACGCAGTATTTT.

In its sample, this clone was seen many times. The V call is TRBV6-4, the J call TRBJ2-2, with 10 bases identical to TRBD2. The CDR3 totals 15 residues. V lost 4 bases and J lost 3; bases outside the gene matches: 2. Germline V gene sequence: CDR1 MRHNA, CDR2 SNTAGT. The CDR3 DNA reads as TGTGCCAGCAGTGTGCTAGCGGGGGACACCGGGGAGCTGTTTTTT. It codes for CASSVLAGDTGELFF.

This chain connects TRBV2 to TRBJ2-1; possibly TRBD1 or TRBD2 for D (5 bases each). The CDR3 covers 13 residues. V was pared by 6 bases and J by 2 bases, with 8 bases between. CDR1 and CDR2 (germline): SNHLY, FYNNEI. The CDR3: CASRVGAYNEQFF. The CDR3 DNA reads TGTGCCAGCAGAGTGGGGGCCTACAATGAGCAGTTCTTC.

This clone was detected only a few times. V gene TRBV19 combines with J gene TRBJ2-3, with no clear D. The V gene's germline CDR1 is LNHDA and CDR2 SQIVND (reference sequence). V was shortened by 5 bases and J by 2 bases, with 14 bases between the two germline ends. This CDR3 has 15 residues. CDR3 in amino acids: CASSFSELDTDTQYF. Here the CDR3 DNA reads TGTGCCAGTAGTTTCAGTGAACTCGACACAGATACGCAGTATTTT.

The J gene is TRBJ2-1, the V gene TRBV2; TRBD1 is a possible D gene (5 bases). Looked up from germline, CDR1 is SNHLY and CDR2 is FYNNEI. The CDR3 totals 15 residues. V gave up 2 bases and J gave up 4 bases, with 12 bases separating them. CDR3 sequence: CASSEQGSIYNEQFF. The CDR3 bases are TGTGCCAGCAGTGAACAGGGATCCATTTACAATGAGCAGTTCTTC. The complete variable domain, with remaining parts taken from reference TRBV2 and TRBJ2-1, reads EPEVTQTPSHQVTQMGQEVILRCVPISNHLYFYWYRQILGQKVEFLVSFYNNEISEKSEIFDDQFSVERPDGSNFTLKIRSTKLEDSAMYFCASSEQGSIYNEQFFGPGTRLTVL.

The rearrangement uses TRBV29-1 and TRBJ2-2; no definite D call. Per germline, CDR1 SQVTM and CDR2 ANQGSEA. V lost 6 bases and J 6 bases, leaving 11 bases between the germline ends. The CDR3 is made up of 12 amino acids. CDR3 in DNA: TGCAGCGTCGTCGTTGGCGCCGGGGAGCTGTTTTTT. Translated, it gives CSVVVGAGELFF.